The 12 T cell receptor beta chains below all came from one sample that was sequenced in a study of T cells in Graves' hyperthyroidism and ophthalmopathy (dated by TCRdb to 2018 to 2020). Receptors were amplified or captured by multiplex PCR. Sequencing used an Illumina HiSeq 2000. The TCR beta CDR3 regions were amplified from RNA transcripts. The first round of RT-PCR for the TCR CDR3 was performed with the HTBI primer set and the Qiagen OneStep RT-PCR kit. TCRdb reprocessed the public reads (quality trimming at Q25 with fastp, clone calling with MiXCR) and kept in-frame beta chains. Each entry merges the rows of one CDR3 protein and shows their most common DNA and genes. In this sample the table shows roughly 500,000 distinct CDR3 sequences, approximately 25% of which occur a single time. Of the sample, about 11% is held by the ten largest clones. Sequencing input: blood. The source of these receptors is a woman between 25 and 40 years old with Graves' ophthalmopathy.

In its sample, this clonotype was seen many times. The chain uses TRBV20-1 and TRBJ1-2, with unresolved D. The CDR3 is made up of 11 amino acids. Trimming removed 0 bases at V and 12 bases at J, with 11 bases between. The V gene's germline CDR1 is DFQATT and CDR2 SNEGSKA (reference sequence). In nucleotides, the CDR3 is TGCAGTGCTAGAGATTGGGATCGAAACACCTTC. Protein: CSARDWDRNTF.

This clonotype has more than one count but fewer than ten. The chain uses TRBV6-1 and TRBJ2-5, with D perhaps matching TRBD2 (6 bases). This CDR3 comprises 13 residues. The V end lost 6 bases, the J end lost 4 bases, and 12 bases lay between the germline ends. Germline CDR1 is MNHNS and CDR2 is SASEGT. CDR3 amino acids: CASRPSVRETQYF. The DNA for the CDR3 is TGTGCCAGCAGACCTAGCGTCCGAGAGACCCAGTACTTC.

The chain couples TRBV13 to TRBJ2-4; D could derive from TRBD1 or TRBD2 (6 bases each). Trimming cost V 10 bases and J 1 base, with 14 bases left between them. CDR1 is PRHDT and CDR2 is FYEKMQ in the germline V gene (reference sequence). The CDR3 extends over 14 amino acids. The CDR3 protein is CATRKGGAKNIQYF. The DNA of the CDR3 is TGTGCCACGAGGAAAGGGGGGGCCAAAAACATTCAGTACTTC.

This clonotype showed up many times. The chain carries TRBV28 and TRBJ2-7, with D perhaps TRBD1 (6 bases). V was clipped by 2 bases and J by 7 bases, with 18 bases between them. Germline V gene lookup returns CDR1 MDHEN and CDR2 SYDVKM. CDR3 length equals 15 residues. For the CDR3, the DNA is TGTGCCAGCAGTTTAGGTGGGGGCCCCTTAGGTGAGCAGTACTTC. Translated: CASSLGGGPLGEQYF. The full variable domain, with the rest looked up from reference TRBV28 and TRBJ2-7, is DVKVTQSSRYLVKRTGEKVFLECVQDMDHENMFWYRQDPGLGLRLIYFSYDVKMKEKGDIPEGYSVSREKKERFSLILESASTNQTSMYLCASSLGGGPLGEQYFGPGTRLTVT.

In this sample, this clonotype turned up many times. The chain links TRBV6-2 or TRBV6-3 to TRBJ2-5, with 11 positions matching TRBD2. The V gene's germline CDR1 is MNHEY and CDR2 SVGEGT. CDR3 size: 16 residues. The trim removed 8 bases at V and 1 base at J, leaving 9 bases unmatched. The CDR3 here is CASLYRSGGAQETQYF. In DNA form, the CDR3 reads TGTGCCAGCCTCTACCGTAGCGGGGGGGCCCAAGAGACCCAGTACTTC.

In its sample, this clonotype was seen many times. J is TRBJ1-5 and V is TRBV6-2 or TRBV6-3; D gene unclear. Germline V CDR1 and CDR2: MNHEY, SVGEGT. The CDR3 length is 15 residues. V was pared by 6 bases and J by 3 bases, with 15 bases between. As DNA, the CDR3 is TGTGCCAGCAGCCTAAGGGCAATCGACAATCAGCCCCAGCATTTT. Encoded protein: CASSLRAIDNQPQHF.

The chain employs TRBV6-1 and TRBJ1-1; possibly TRBD1 for D (6 bases). Germline CDR1 MNHNS, CDR2 SASEGT. V dropped 7 bases and J dropped 1 base, with 13 bases sitting between them. This CDR3 comprises 14 residues. This CDR3 is CASKRQVWNTEAFF. CDR3 DNA sequence: TGTGCCAGCAAAAGACAGGTTTGGAACACTGAAGCTTTCTTT.

The gene calls are TRBV12-3 or TRBV12-4 and TRBJ1-2; no definite D call. This CDR3 spans 14 amino acids. The V gene lost 3 bases and the J gene lost 6 bases, with 14 bases spanning the gap. CDR3: CASSFSYTGDGYTF. In nucleotides, the CDR3 is TGTGCCAGCAGTTTCTCTTACACGGGAGATGGCTACACCTTC.

The J gene is TRBJ2-7, the V gene TRBV6-5; TRBD1 or TRBD2 may be the D gene (6 bases each). V lost 7 bases, J lost 7 bases, and 20 bases lay in between. CDR3 length: 14 amino acids. CDR1 is MNHEY, CDR2 SVGAGI, per germline. In nucleotides, the CDR3 is TGTGCCAGCACCGTTACCTGGGGGGCTGAAGAGCAGTACTTC. It codes for CASTVTWGAEEQYF.

This clonotype was observed at least ten times. The CDR3 protein is CASSPGGEVRAFF. For the CDR3, the DNA is TGTGCCAGCTCACCAGGGGGCGAGGTCAGAGCTTTCTTT. This chain connects TRBV18 to TRBJ1-1, with TRBD1 as a possible D gene (6 bases). Per germline, CDR1 KGHSH and CDR2 LQKENI. The CDR3 totals 13 residues. The germline V and J ends were trimmed by 2 bases and 10 bases, with 14 bases remaining between them.

J is TRBJ1-5 and V is TRBV6-1, with D hard to call. The CDR3 has 15 residues. Looked up from germline, CDR1 is MNHNS and CDR2 is SASEGT. V gave up 6 bases and J gave up 8 bases, with 20 bases separating them. For the CDR3, the DNA is TGTGCCAGCAGCCAGGACCCCCTCGCGGGTAAGCCCCAGCATTTT. The encoded protein is CASSQDPLAGKPQHF.

This clonotype was counted at least ten times. The V and J genes are TRBV6-5 and TRBJ2-5; TRBD1 aligns across 9 bases. Germline loops: CDR1 MNHEY, CDR2 SVGAGI. The CDR3 runs to 14 residues. V shed 6 bases and J 0 bases; nucleotides not matched to a gene: 2. This chain's CDR3 is CASRTGGHQETQYF. CDR3 nucleotides: TGTGCCAGCAGAACAGGGGGCCACCAAGAGACCCAGTACTTC.